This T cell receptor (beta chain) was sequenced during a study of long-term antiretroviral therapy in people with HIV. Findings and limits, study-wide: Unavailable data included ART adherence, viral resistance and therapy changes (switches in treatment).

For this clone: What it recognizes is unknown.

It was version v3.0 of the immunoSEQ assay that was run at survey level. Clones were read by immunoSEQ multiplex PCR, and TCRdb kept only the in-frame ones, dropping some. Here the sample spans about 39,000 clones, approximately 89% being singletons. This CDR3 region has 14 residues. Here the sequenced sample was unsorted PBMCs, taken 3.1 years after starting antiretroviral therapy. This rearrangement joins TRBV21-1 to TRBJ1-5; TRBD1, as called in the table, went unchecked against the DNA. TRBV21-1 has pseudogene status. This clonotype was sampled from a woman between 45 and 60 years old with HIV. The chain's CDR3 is CASSKGQGGQPQHF. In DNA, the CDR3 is TGTGCCAGCAGCAAAGGACAGGGCGGTCAGCCCCAGCATTTT.